The sequence of this T cell receptor (beta chain) was determined in a study of cytomegalovirus exposure and HLA in healthy donors. Germline CDR1 is MDHEN and CDR2 is SYDVKM. V lost 1 base and J lost 8, with 11 bases in between. The CDR3 runs to 13 residues. Study-wide findings and caveats: Productive rates of about 87% or about 30% were seen for most TCR beta V segments in an earlier analysis. The investigators catalogued 150 or so TCR beta chains as cytomegalovirus-associated. After further analysis at a later stage, around 17,000 TCR beta sequences were associated with HLA alleles at 0.05 false discovery rate. The majority of TCR sequences were rare, yet some public TCRs appeared in many donors.

PCR primers comprised 60 Vbeta and 13 Jbeta primers. Repertoires were generated with immunoSEQ multiplex PCR, while TCRdb's copy carries only in-frame clones and drops some. The sample carries about 67,000 clones, approximately 67% recorded once. Notes on this clone: What it binds is not known.

This sequence joins TRBV28 and TRBJ1-2; D may be TRBD1 (6 bases). The receptor's source is a woman younger than 45 in good health and CMV-seronegative. What was sequenced was PBMCs. CDR3 coding DNA: TGTGCCAGCAGTTTATACAGGGAGCAGGGCTACACCTTC. Translated: CASSLYREQGYTF.